The rows below give T cell receptor beta chains drawn from one sample of a study of shared clonotypes between healthy human individuals. Repertoires were generated with immunoSEQ multiplex PCR, while TCRdb's copy carries only in-frame clones and drops some. The sample lists about 2.3 million clones, 90% to 95% occurring once. The sequenced material came from naive CD4+ T cells from PBMCs. The receptors stem from a man younger than 35 in good health. Some clones in this sample may be carry-over from other donors' samples. CDR3s include the opening cysteine and the closing phenylalanine or tryptophan. D genes are given only for firm matches. A row's size may be missing; if present it is once, few, many or a size class.

D gene	V gene	CDR3 length	clone size	J gene	CDR3 DNA	CDR3 protein
TRBD2	TRBV28	18	once	TRBJ2-7	TGTGCCAGCAGTCCGCCAATACCCACTAGCGGGTTTACCTACGAGCAGTACTTC	CASSPPIPTSGFTYEQYF
.	TRBV7-9	13	few	TRBJ1-3	TGTGCCAGCACCTGGGCGAATGGAAACACCATATATTTT	CASTWANGNTIYF
.	TRBV28	15	.	TRBJ2-7	TGTGCCAGCAGCGGAATGGGACGCAGTTCCTACGAGCAGTACTTC	CASSGMGRSSYEQYF
.	TRBV18	15	.	TRBJ1-5	TGTGCCAGCTCACGAAGCTTGGGCGCCAATCAGCCCCAGCATTTT	CASSRSLGANQPQHF
.	TRBV5-6	13	.	TRBJ2-3	TGTGCCAGCAGCTTAAGCCTCACAGATACGCAGTATTTT	CASSLSLTDTQYF
.	TRBV28	13	.	TRBJ1-4	TGTGCCAGCAGCACCGTAGTGAATGAAAAACTGTTTTTT	CASSTVVNEKLFF
.	TRBV4-1	13	.	TRBJ1-2	TGCGCCAGCAGCCAAAGCCATCTCTATGGCTACACCTTC	CASSQSHLYGYTF
.	TRBV11-2	14	.	TRBJ2-7	TGTGCCAGCAGCTCCCTGACAGGACACTACGAGCAGTACTTC	CASSSLTGHYEQYF
TRBD2	TRBV19	15	.	TRBJ2-1	TGTGCCAGTAGTATTCAGCGGGATCGGGTCAATGAGCAGTTCTTC	CASSIQRDRVNEQFF
TRBD2	TRBV28	16	.	TRBJ2-5	TGTGCCAGCAGTTTATGGAACCTTAGCGGGGGAGAGACCCAGTACTTC	CASSLWNLSGGETQYF
.	TRBV9	14	.	TRBJ1-4	TGTGCCAGCAGCCCCGTTGGGGGATTGGAAAAACTGTTTTTT	CASSPVGGLEKLFF
TRBD1	TRBV6-1	15	.	TRBJ2-7	TGTGCCAGCAGTACGCCGGGACAGGGGACGTACGAGCAGTACTTC	CASSTPGQGTYEQYF
TRBD1	TRBV16	15	.	TRBJ2-7	TGTGCCAGCAGCCAATCGGGACAGGGGTACATGAGGCTGTACTTC	CASSQSGQGYMRLYF
.	TRBV18	12	.	TRBJ2-5	TGTGCCAGCTCACCCGAGGGGGAGACCCAGTACTTC	CASSPEGETQYF
.	TRBV5-1	15	.	TRBJ2-5	TGCGCCAGCAGCCCCCCCCGCACTTTCCAAGAGACCCAGTACTTC	CASSPPRTFQETQYF
TRBD1	TRBV28	15	.	TRBJ1-2	TGTGCCAGCAGCAGAGGACAGGCAGCTAACTATGGCTACACCTTC	CASSRGQAANYGYTF
.	TRBV5-4	15	.	TRBJ2-1	TGTGCCAGCAACCCGGCCGCGGGACGTCTAAATGAGCAGTTCTTC	CASNPAAGRLNEQFF
TRBD2	TRBV5-1	16	.	TRBJ2-1	TGCGCCAGCAGCTTGGGCCCTAGCGGGAGTTACAATGAGCAGTTCTTC	CASSLGPSGSYNEQFF
.	TRBV4-3	14	once	TRBJ2-7	TGCGCCAGCAGCCGGTCCCGGGCCCCAAGCGAGCAGTACTTC	CASSRSRAPSEQYF
.	TRBV28	13	.	TRBJ2-3	TGTGCCAGCAGTCCAGGATCAGGGGATACGCAGTATTTT	CASSPGSGDTQYF
TRBD2	TRBV28	15	.	TRBJ2-1	TGTGCCAGCAGCCCTTCAGGGAGGGTCTACAATGAGCAGTTCTTC	CASSPSGRVYNEQFF
.	TRBV20-1	10	.	TRBJ2-5	TGCAGTGCTATAAGAGGGACCCAGTACTTC	CSAIRGTQYF
.	TRBV30	13	few	TRBJ1-5	TGTGCCTGGAGTGTGCGTAGCAATCAGCCCCAGCATTTT	CAWSVRSNQPQHF
.	TRBV28	13	few	TRBJ1-2	TGTGCCAGCAGTTTAGGGGAGCCCTATGGCTACACCTTC	CASSLGEPYGYTF
.	TRBV11-2	13	few	TRBJ1-4	TGTGCCAGCAGCTTCCGGGGCGGGGAAAAACTGTTTTTT	CASSFRGGEKLFF
.	TRBV2	13	.	TRBJ2-1	TGTGCCAGCAGTACAAATTTGGGCAATGAGCAGTTCTTC	CASSTNLGNEQFF
.	TRBV2	13	.	TRBJ2-7	TGTGCCAGCAGTTACAGTGGCTCCTACGAGCAGTACTTC	CASSYSGSYEQYF
.	TRBV5-6	18	.	TRBJ2-6	TGTGCCAGCAGCTTGACGGGGAGATCAAGCTCTGGGGCCAACGTCCTGACTTTC	CASSLTGRSSSGANVLTF
.	TRBV6-1	14	.	TRBJ1-1	TGTGCCAGCAGTGAATTTCGGCCAGAGACTGAAGCTTTCTTT	CASSEFRPETEAFF
.	TRBV28	12	.	TRBJ2-7	TGTGCCAGCAGTCCACCTTATCGCGAGCAGTACTTC	CASSPPYREQYF
.	TRBV15	14	.	TRBJ2-3	TGTGCCACCAGCAGAGATCAAGCTACAGATACGCAGTATTTT	CATSRDQATDTQYF
.	TRBV6-1	14	.	TRBJ2-2	.	CASILDTNTGELFF
.	TRBV11-1	17	few	TRBJ2-7	TGTGCCAGCAGAAGAGGGGAAGTTTGGTCAAGCTCCTACGAGCAGTACTTC	CASRRGEVWSSSYEQYF
TRBD2	TRBV6-6	15	once	TRBJ2-1	TGTGCCAGTATCCAGCGAGCGGGAACGGGGAATGAGCAGTTCTTC	CASIQRAGTGNEQFF
.	TRBV2	13	.	TRBJ1-6	TGTGCCAGCATGCAGGGCTATAATTCACCCCTCCACTTT	CASMQGYNSPLHF
.	TRBV28	15	.	TRBJ1-3	TGTGCCAGCTTACAATCAGGACAGTCTGGAAACACCATATATTTT	CASLQSGQSGNTIYF
.	TRBV28	13	.	TRBJ1-5	TGTGCCAGCAGTCGAGGAAGCAATCAGCCCCAGCATTTT	CASSRGSNQPQHF
.	TRBV6-7	17	.	TRBJ1-2	TGTGCCAGCAGTTACTCGATTCGGCGGGGGCGCTGCTATGGCTACACCTTC	CASSYSIRRGRCYGYTF
TRBD2	TRBV28	19	.	TRBJ2-1	TGTGCCAGCAGTGTGACTAGCGGGAGACCTCCTCGGTCCTACAATGAGCAGTTCTTC	CASSVTSGRPPRSYNEQFF
.	TRBV9	14	.	TRBJ1-3	TGTGCCAGCGGACCACACGAGAGGGGAAACACCATATATTTT	CASGPHERGNTIYF
.	TRBV6-5	14	.	TRBJ2-1	TGTGCCAGCAACGTGAGGGGTCCGCACAATGAGCAGTTCTTC	CASNVRGPHNEQFF